This T cell receptor (beta chain) was recorded in a study of CD4+ T cells in melanoma. Study-wide points: In melanoma, neoantigen-specific CD4+ T cells reportedly differed in differentiation state. CD8+ T cell, macrophage and B cell function reportedly correlated with neoantigen-specific CD4+ T cells.

Of note for this clone: Its antigen is unidentified.

TCRdb keeps only in-frame clones here, not all; method: immunoSEQ multiplex PCR. The sample has 15,000 or so clones, roughly 76% seen once. With 0 bases clipped from V and 12 bases from J, the junction kept 2 bases outside the gene matches. The CDR3 totals 14 residues. CDR1 is WNHNN and CDR2 is SYGVQD in the germline V gene (reference sequence). This chain links TRBV10-1 with TRBJ2-1; 13 positions match TRBD2. This sequence originates from a human donor with melanoma. Material: cells from a culture (not recorded whether cultured in vitro). The CDR3: CASSESRLAGGQFF. In DNA form, the CDR3 reads TGCGCCAGCAGTGAGTCGAGACTAGCGGGGGGGCAGTTCTTC.